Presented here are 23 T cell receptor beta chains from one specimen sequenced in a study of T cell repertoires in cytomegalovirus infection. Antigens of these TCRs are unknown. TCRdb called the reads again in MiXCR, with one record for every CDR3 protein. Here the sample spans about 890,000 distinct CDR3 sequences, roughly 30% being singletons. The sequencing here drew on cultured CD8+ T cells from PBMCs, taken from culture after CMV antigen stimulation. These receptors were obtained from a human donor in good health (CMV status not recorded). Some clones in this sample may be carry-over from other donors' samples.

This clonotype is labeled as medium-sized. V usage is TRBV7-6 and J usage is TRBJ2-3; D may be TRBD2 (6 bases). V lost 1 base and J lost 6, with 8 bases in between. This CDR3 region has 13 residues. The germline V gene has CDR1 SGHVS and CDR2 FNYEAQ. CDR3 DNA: TGTGCCAGCAGCTTAGGGACTACGGATACGCAGTATTTT. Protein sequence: CASSLGTTDTQYF.

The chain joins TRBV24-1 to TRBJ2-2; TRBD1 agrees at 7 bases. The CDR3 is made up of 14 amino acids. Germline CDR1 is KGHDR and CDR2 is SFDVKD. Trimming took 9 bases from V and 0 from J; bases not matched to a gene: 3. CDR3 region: CATRDSPNTGELFF. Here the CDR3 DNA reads TGTGCCACCCGGGACAGCCCGAACACCGGGGAGCTGTTTTTT.

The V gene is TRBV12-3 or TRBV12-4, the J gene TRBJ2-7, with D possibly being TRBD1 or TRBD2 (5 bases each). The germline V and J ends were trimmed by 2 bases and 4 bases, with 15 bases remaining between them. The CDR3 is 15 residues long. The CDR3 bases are TGTGCCAGCAGTTTACTGACGGAAGAGGGGTACGAGCAGTACGTC. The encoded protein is CASSLLTEEGYEQYV.

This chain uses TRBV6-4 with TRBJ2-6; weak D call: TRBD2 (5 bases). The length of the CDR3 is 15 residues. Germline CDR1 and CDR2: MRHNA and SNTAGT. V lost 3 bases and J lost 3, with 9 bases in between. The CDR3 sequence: CASSEGGYGANVLTF. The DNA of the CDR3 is TGTGCCAGCAGTGAAGGAGGATATGGGGCCAACGTCCTGACTTTC.

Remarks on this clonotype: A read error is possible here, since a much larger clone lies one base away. The CDR3 loop reads CASSYPETVMNTEAFF. CDR3 DNA: TGTGCCAGCAGTTACCCCGAGACAGTGATGAACACTGAAGCTTTCTTT. The V and J genes are TRBV6-2 or TRBV6-3 and TRBJ1-1; tentatively, D is TRBD1 (5 bases). The CDR3 spans 16 residues. V was cut by 2 bases and J by 0 bases, with 13 bases left in between. Germline V lookup: CDR1 MNHEY, CDR2 SVGEGT.

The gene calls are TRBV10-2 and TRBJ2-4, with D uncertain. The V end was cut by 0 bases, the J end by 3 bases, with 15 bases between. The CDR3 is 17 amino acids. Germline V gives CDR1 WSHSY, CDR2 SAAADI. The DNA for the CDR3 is TGCGCCAGCAGTGAGTCTCTAGAGACCAGAGGCAAAAACATTCAGTACTTC. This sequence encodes CASSESLETRGKNIQYF.

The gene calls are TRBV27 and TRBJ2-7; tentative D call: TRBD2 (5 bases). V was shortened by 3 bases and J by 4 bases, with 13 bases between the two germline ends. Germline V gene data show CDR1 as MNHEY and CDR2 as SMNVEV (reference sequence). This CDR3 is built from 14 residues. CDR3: CASSLAGGIYEQYF. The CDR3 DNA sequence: TGTGCCAGCAGTTTGGCGGGCGGTATATACGAGCAGTACTTC.

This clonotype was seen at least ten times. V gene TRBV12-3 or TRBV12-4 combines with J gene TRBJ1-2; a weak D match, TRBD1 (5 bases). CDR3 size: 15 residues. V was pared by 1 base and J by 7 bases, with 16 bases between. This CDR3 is CASSLGLPWDPGYTF. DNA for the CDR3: TGTGCCAGCAGTTTAGGGTTACCCTGGGACCCTGGCTACACCTTC.

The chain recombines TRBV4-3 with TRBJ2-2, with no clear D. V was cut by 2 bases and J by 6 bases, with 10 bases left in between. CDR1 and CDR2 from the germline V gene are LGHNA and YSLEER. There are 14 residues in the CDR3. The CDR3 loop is CASSQYRGAGELFF. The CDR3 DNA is TGCGCCAGCAGCCAATACAGAGGCGCCGGGGAGCTGTTTTTT.

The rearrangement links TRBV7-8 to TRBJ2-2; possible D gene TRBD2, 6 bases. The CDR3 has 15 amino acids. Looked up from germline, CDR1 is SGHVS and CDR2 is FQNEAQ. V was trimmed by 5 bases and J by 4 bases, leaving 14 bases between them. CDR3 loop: CASSLRRGTTGELFF. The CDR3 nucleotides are TGTGCCAGCAGCCTTAGGCGGGGCACCACCGGGGAGCTGTTTTTT.

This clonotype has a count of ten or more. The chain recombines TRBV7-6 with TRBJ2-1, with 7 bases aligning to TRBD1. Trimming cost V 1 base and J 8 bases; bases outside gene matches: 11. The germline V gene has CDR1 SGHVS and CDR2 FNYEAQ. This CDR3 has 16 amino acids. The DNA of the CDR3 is TGTGCCAGCAGCTTAGGGGTAGGGGGCCCGGAGGATGAGCAGTTCTTC. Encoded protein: CASSLGVGGPEDEQFF.

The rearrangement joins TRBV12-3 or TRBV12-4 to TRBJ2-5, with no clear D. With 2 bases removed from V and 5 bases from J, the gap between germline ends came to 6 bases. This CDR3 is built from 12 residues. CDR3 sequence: CASSLPTETQYF. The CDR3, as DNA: TGTGCCAGCAGTTTACCCACCGAGACCCAGTACTTC.

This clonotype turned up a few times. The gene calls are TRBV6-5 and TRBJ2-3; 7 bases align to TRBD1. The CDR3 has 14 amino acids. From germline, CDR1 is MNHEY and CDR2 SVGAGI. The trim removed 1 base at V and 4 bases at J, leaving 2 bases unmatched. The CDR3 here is CASSYFQGADTQYF. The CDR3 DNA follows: TGTGCCAGCAGTTACTTCCAGGGGGCAGATACGCAGTATTTT.

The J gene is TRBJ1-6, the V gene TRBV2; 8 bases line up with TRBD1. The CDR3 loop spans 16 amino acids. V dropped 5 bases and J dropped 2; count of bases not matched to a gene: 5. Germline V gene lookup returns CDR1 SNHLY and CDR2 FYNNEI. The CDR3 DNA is TGTGCCAGCAGTCACAGGGGGGAGACCTATAATTCACCCCTCCACTTT. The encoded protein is CASSHRGETYNSPLHF.

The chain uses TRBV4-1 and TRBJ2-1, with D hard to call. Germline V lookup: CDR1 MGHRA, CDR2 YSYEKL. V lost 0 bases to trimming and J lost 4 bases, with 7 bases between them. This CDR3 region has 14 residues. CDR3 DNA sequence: TGCGCCAGCAGCCAAGATAGACCGTACAATGAGCAGTTCTTC. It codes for CASSQDRPYNEQFF.

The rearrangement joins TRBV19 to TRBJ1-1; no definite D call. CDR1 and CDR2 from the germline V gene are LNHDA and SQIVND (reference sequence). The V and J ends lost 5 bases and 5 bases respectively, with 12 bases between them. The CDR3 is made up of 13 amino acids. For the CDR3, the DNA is TGTGCCAGTAGTCAGAATCCGACGACTGAAGCTTTCTTT. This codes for CASSQNPTTEAFF.

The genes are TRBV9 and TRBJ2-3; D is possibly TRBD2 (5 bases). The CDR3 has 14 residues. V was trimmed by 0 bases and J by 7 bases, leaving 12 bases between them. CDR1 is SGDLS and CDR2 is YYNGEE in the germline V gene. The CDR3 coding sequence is TGTGCCAGCAGCGTAGAGGGCTCCGGGAATACGCAGTATTTT. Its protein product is CASSVEGSGNTQYF.

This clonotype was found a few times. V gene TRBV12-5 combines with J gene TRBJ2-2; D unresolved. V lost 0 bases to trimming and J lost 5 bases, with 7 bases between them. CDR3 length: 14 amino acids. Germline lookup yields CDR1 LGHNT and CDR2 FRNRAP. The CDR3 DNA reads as TGTGCTAGTGGTTTGGTACCGAGAACCGGGGAGCTGTTTTTT. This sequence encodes CASGLVPRTGELFF.

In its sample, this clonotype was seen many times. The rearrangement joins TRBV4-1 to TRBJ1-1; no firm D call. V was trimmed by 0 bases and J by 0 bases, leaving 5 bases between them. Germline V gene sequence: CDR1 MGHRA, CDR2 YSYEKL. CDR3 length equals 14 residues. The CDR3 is CASSQDAMNTEAFF. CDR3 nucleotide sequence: TGCGCCAGCAGCCAAGATGCCATGAACACTGAAGCTTTCTTT.

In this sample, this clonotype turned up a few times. The CDR3 nucleotides read TGTGCCAGCAGGGGGGACACCAGCACCTTC. It codes for CASRGDTSTF. The gene calls are TRBV12-3 or TRBV12-4 and TRBJ1-2, with a weak D call TRBD1 (6 bases). The CDR3 loop spans 10 amino acids. V was cut by 6 bases and J by 13 bases, with 12 bases left in between.

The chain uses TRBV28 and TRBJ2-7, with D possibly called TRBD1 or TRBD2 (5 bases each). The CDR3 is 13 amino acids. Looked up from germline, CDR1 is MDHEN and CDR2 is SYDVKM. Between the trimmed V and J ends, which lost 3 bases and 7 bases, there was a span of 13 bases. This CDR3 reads CASSLTTGGEQYV. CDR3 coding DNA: TGTGCCAGCAGTTTGACGACTGGGGGTGAGCAGTACGTC.

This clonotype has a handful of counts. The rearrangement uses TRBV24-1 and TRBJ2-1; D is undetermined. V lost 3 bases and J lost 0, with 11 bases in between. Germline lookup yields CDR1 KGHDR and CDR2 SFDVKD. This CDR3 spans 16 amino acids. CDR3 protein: CATSDGEFGSYNEQFF. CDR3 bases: TGTGCCACCAGTGATGGGGAATTTGGCTCCTACAATGAGCAGTTCTTC.

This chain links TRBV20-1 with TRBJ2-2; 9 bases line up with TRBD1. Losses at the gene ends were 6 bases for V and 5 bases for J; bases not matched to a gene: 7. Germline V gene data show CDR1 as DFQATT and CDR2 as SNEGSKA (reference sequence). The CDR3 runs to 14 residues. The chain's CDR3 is CSAPGQGFTGELFF. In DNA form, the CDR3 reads TGCAGTGCCCCCGGACAGGGGTTTACCGGGGAGCTGTTTTTT.